This T cell receptor beta chain was captured by sequencing in a study of T cell repertoires in cytomegalovirus infection. Study-wide background: Matching HLA type, along with CMV infection, was indicated by public TCR beta signatures.

V shed 6 bases, J shed 0 bases, and the junction held 10 bases outside the gene matches. This CDR3 has 17 amino acids. Germline values: CDR1 MNHEY, CDR2 SVGEGT. TCRdb independently ran MiXCR on the reads; one entry per CDR3 protein. The table has approximately 270,000 distinct CDR3 sequences, approximately 22% seen once; the top ten hold under 25%. A remark on this clonotype: Antigen specificity is unknown.

The TCR sequence derives from a human donor in good health (CMV status not recorded). Some clones in this sample may be carry-over from other donors' samples. The sequenced sample was cultured PBMCs, obtained from culture after CMV antigen stimulation. This rearrangement joins TRBV6-2 or TRBV6-3 to TRBJ2-4; 8 bases match TRBD1. The CDR3 bases are TGTGCCAGCAGGGCTCCCGGACAGGGCAGAGCCAAAAACATTCAGTACTTC. This sequence encodes CASRAPGQGRAKNIQYF.